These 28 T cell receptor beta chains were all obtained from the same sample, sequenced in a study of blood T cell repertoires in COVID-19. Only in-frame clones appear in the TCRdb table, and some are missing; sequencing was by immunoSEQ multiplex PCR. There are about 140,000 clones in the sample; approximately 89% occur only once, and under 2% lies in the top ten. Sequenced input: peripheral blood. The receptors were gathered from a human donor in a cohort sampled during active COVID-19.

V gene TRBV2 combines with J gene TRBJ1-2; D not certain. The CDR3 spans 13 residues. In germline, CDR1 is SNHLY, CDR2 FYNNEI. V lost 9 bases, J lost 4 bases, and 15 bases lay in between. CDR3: CASRREGGYGYTF. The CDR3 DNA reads TGTGCCAGTCGAAGGGAGGGAGGCTATGGCTACACCTTC.

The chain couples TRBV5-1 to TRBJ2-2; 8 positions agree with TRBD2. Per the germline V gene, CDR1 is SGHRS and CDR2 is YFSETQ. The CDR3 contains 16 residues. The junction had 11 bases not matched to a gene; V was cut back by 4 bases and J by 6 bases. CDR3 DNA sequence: TGCGCCAGCAGCATAAACGTAGCGGGGTCGGCCGGGGAGCTGTTTTTT. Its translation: CASSINVAGSAGELFF.

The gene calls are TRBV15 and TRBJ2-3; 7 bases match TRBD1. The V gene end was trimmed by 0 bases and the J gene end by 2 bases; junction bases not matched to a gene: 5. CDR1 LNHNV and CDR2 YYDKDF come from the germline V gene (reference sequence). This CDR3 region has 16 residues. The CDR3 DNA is TGTGCCACCAGCAGAGATAAGGGGGCGACCACAGATACGCAGTATTTT. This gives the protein CATSRDKGATTDTQYF.

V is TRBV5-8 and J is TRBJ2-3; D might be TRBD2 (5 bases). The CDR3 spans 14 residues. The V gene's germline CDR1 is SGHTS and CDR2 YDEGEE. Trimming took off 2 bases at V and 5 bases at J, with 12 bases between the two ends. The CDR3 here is CASSFGRGEDTQYF. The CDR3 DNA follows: TGTGCCAGCAGCTTTGGCCGGGGTGAAGATACGCAGTATTTT. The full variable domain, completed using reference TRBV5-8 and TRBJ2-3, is EAGVTQSPTHLIKTRGQQATLRCSPISGHTSVYWYQQALGLGLQFLLWYDEGEERNRGNFPPRFSGRQFPNYSSELNVNALELEDSALYLCASSFGRGEDTQYFGPGTRLTVL.

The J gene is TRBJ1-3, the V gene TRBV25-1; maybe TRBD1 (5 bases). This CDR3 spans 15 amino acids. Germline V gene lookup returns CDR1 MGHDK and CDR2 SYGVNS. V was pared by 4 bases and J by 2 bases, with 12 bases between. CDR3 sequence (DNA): TGTGCCAGCAGTGTATCTCAGGGTGCTGGAAACACCATATATTTT. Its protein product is CASSVSQGAGNTIYF.

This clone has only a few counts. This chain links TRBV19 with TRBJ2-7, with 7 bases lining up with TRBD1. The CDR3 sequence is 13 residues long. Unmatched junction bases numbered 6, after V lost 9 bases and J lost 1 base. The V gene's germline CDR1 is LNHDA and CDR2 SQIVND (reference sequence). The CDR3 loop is CARIPGQSYEQYF. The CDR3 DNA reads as TGTGCCAGAATACCGGGACAGTCCTACGAGCAGTACTTC. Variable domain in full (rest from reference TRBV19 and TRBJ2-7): DGGITQSPKYLFRKEGQNVTLSCEQNLNHDAMYWYRQDPGQGLRLIYYSQIVNDFQKGDIAEGYSVSREKKESFPLTVTSAQKNPTAFYLCARIPGQSYEQYFGPGTRLTVT.

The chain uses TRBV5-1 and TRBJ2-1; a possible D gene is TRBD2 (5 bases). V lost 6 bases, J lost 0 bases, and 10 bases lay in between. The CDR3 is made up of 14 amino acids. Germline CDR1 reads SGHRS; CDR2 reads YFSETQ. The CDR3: CASMPRDSYNEQFF. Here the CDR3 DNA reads TGCGCCAGCATGCCCCGGGACTCCTACAATGAGCAGTTCTTC.

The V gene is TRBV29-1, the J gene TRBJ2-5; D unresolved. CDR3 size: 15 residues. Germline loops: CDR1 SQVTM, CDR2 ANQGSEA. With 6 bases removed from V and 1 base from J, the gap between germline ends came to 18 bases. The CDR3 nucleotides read TGCAGCGTGGCGGATCCTAAACGGAGCCAAGAGACCCAGTACTTC. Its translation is CSVADPKRSQETQYF. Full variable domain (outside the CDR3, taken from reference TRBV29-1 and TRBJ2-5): SAVISQKPSRDICQRGTSLTIQCQVDSQVTMMFWYRQQPGQSLTLIATANQGSEATYESGFVIDKFPISRPNLTFSTLTVSNMSPEDSSIYLCSVADPKRSQETQYFGPGTRLLVL.

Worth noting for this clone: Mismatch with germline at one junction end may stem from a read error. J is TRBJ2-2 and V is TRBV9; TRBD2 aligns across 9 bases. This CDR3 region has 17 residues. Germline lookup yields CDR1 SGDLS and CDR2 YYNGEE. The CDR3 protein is CASSVEETSGKHRGAVF. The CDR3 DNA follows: TGTGCCAGCAGCGTAGAGGAGACTAGCGGTAAACACCGGGGAGCTGTTTTT. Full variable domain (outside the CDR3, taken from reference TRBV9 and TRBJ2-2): DSGVTQTPKHLITATGQRVTLRCSPRSGDLSVYWYQQSLDQGLQFLIQYYNGEERAKGNILERFSAQQFPDLHSELNLSSLELGDSALYFCASSVEETSGKHRGAVFGEGSRLTVL.

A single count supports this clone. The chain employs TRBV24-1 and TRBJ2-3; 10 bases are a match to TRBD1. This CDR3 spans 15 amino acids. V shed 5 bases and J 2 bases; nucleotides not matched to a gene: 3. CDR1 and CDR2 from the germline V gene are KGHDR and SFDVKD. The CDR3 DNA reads TGTGCCACCAGTGGGACAGGGGGAGACACAGATACGCAGTATTTT. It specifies CATSGTGGDTDTQYF.

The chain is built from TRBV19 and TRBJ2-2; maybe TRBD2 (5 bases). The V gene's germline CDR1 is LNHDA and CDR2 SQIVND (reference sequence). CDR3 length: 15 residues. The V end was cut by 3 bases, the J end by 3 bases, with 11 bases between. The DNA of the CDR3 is TGTGCCAGTAGTATTGGGCAGGAGGACACCGGGGAGCTGTTTTTT. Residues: CASSIGQEDTGELFF.

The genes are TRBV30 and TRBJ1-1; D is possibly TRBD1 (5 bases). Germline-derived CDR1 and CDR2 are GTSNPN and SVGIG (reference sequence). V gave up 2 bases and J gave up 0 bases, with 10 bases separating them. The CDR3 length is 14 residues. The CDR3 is CAWSPGHLNTEAFF. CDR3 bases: TGTGCCTGGAGTCCCGGACACTTGAACACTGAAGCTTTCTTT.

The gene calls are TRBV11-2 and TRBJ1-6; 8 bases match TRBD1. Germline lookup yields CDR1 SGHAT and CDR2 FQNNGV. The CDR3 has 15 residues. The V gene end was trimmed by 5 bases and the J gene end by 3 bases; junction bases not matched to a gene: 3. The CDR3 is CASSPDRGYNSPLHF. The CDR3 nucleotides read TGTGCCAGCAGCCCCGACAGGGGCTATAATTCACCCCTCCACTTT.

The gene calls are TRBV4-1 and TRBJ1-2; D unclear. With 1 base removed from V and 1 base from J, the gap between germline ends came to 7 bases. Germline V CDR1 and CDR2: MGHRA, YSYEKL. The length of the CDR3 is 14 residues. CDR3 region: CASSQAGYNYGYTF. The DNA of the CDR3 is TGCGCCAGCAGCCAAGCAGGCTATAACTATGGCTACACCTTC.

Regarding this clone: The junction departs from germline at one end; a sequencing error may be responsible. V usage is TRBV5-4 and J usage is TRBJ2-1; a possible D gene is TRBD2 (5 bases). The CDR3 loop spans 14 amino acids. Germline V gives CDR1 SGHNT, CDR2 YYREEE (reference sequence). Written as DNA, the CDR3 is TGTACCAGCAGCCCAACTAGCTCCTACAATGAGCAGTTCTTC. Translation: CTSSPTSSYNEQFF.

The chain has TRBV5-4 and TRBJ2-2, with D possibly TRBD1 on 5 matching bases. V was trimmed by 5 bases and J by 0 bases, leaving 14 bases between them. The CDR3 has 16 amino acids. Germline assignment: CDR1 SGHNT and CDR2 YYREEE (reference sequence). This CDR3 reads CASSTLKQANTGELFF. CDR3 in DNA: TGTGCCAGCAGTACCCTGAAACAGGCGAACACCGGGGAGCTGTTTTTT.

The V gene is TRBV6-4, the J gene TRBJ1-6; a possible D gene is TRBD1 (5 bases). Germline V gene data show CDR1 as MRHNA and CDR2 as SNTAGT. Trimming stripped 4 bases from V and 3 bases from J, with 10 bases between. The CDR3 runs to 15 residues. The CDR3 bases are TGTGCCAGCAGTGCCCCGGGACTCTATAATTCACCCCTCCACTTT. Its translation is CASSAPGLYNSPLHF.

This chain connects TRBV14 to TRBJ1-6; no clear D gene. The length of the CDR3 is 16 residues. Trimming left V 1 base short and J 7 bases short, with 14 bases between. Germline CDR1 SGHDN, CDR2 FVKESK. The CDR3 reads CASSQGLGLWNSPLHF. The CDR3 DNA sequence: TGTGCCAGCAGCCAAGGATTGGGCCTTTGGAATTCACCCCTCCACTTT.

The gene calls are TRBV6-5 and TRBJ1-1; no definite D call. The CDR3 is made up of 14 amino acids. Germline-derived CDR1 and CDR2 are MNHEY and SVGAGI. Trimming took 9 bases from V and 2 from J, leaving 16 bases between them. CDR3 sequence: CASLTDPRNTEAFF. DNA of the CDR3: TGTGCCAGTCTTACAGACCCCCGCAACACTGAAGCTTTCTTT.

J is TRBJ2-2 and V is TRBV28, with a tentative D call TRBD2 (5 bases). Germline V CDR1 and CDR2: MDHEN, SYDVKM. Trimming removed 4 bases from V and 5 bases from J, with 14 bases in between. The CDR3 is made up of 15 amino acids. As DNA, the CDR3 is TGTGCCAGCAGTTCCTTCCGAGGGTGGACCGGGGAGCTGTTTTTT. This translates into CASSSFRGWTGELFF.

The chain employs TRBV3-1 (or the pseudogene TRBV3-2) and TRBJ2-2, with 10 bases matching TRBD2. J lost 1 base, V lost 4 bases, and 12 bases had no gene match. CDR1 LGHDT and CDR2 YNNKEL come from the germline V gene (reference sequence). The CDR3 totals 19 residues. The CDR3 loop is CASSPRVDSGGLNTGELFF. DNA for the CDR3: TGTGCCAGCAGCCCTCGTGTAGATAGCGGGGGGCTGAACACCGGGGAGCTGTTTTTT.

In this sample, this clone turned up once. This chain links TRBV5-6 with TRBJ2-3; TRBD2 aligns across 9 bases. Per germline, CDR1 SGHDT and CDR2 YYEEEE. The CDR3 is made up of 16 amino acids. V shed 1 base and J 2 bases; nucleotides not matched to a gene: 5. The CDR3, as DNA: TGTGCCAGCAGCTTGAAGCGGGGGGTCAACACAGATACGCAGTATTTT. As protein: CASSLKRGVNTDTQYF.

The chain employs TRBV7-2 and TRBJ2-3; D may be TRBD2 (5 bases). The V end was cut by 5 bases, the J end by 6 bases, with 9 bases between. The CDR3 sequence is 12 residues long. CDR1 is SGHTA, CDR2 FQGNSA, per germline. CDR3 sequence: CASSITGDTQYF. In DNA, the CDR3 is TGTGCCAGCAGCATTACGGGGGATACGCAGTATTTT.

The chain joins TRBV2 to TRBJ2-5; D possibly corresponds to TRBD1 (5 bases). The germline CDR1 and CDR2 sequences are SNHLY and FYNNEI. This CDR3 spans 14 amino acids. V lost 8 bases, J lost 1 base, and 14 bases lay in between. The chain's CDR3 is CASPEGETQETQYF. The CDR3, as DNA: TGTGCCAGCCCCGAAGGGGAAACCCAAGAGACCCAGTACTTC.

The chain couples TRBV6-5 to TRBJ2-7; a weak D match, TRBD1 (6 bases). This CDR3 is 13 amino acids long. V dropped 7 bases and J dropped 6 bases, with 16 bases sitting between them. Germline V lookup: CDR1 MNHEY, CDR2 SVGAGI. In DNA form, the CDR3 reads TGTGCCAGCACCAGGCAGGGGTCTCGCGAGCAGTACTTC. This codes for CASTRQGSREQYF.

The CDR3 region has the DNA TGTGCCAGCAGCCAATGGGGGGACAGCTCCTATAATTCACCCCTCCACTTT. Translation: CASSQWGDSSYNSPLHF. The rearrangement links TRBV14 to TRBJ1-6, with TRBD1 matching over 7 bases. This CDR3 is 17 amino acids long. The V gene's germline CDR1 is SGHDN and CDR2 FVKESK. V shed 2 bases, J shed 0 bases, and the junction held 4 bases outside the gene matches.

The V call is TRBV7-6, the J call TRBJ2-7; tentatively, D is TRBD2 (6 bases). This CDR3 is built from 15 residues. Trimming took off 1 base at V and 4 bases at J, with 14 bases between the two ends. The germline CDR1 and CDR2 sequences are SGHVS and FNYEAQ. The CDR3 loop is CASSLGAGPNYEQYF. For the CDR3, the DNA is TGTGCCAGCAGCTTAGGGGCGGGACCCAATTACGAGCAGTACTTC.

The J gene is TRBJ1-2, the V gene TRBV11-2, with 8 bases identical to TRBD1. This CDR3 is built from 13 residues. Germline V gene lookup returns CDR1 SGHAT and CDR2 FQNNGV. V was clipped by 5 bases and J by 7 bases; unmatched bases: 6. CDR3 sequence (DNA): TGTGCCAGCAGCCCCGACAGGGGTCTTGGCTACACCTTC. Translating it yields CASSPDRGLGYTF.